This T cell receptor beta chain was obtained from a study of shared clonotypes between healthy human individuals. Study findings and constraints: Clonotypes shared by all four sorted-subset donors had higher generation probabilities than non-shared clonotypes.

Of note for this clone: Its antigen is not known.

Measured with immunoSEQ multiplex PCR; TCRdb has only the in-frame clones, and not every one. In the table there are 700,000 or so clones, about two thirds of which are singletons. The CDR3 runs 15 residues. The junction had 7 bases not matched to a gene; V was cut back by 4 bases and J by 4 bases. The germline V gene encodes CDR1 SGHDT and CDR2 YYEEEE. CD45RA-negative memory and CD45RA+ naive subsets were split from the CD4+ cells. The origin of this receptor is a woman in her 30s in good health. This chain uses TRBV5-6 with TRBJ1-1; 10 nucleotides agree with TRBD1. The sample comprised memory CD4+ T cells sorted from blood. Described subset: CD45RA-negative fraction. The CDR3 nucleotides are TGTGCCAGCAGCAGAACCGGGACAGGGGCCACTGAAGCTTTCTTT. Translated: CASSRTGTGATEAFF.